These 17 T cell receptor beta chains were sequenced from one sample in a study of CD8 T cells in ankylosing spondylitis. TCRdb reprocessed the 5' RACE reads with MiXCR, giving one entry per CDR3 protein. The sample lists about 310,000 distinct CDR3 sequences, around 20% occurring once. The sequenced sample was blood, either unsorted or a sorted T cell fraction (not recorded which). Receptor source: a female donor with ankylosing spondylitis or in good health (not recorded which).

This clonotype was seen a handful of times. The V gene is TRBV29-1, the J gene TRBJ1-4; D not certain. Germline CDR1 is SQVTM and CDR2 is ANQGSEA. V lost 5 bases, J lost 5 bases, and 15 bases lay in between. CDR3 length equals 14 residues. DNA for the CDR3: TGCAGCGTTAAGGACCGGGCCATAAATGAAAAACTGTTTTTT. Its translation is CSVKDRAINEKLFF. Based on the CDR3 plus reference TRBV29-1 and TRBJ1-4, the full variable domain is SAVISQKPSRDICQRGTSLTIQCQVDSQVTMMFWYRQQPGQSLTLIATANQGSEATYESGFVIDKFPISRPNLTFSTLTVSNMSPEDSSIYLCSVKDRAINEKLFFGSGTQLSVL.

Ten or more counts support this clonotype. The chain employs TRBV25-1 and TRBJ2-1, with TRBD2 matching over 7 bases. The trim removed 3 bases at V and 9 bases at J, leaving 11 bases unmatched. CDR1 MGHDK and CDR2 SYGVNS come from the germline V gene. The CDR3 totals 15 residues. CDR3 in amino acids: CASSDNLGGSIEQFF. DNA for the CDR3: TGTGCCAGCAGTGATAATTTGGGCGGGAGTATTGAGCAGTTCTTC. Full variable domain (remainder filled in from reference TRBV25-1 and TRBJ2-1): EADIYQTPRYLVIGTGKKITLECSQTMGHDKMYWYQQDPGMELHLIHYSYGVNSTEKGDLSSESTVSRIRTEHFPLTLESARPSHTSQYLCASSDNLGGSIEQFFGPGTRLTVL.

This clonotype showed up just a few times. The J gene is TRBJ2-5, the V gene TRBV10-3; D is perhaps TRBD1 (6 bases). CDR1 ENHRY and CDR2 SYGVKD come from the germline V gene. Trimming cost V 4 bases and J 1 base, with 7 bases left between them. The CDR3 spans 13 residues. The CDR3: CAISGGPQETQYF. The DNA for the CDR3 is TGTGCCATCAGTGGGGGGCCCCAAGAGACCCAGTACTTC.

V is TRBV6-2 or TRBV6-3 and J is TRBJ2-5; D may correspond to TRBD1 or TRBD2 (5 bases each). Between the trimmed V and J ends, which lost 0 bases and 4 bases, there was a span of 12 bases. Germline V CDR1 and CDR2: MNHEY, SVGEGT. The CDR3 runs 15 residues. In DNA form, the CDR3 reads TGTGCCAGCAGTTACTCTATCGGGACGGGAGAGACCCAGTACTTC. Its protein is CASSYSIGTGETQYF.

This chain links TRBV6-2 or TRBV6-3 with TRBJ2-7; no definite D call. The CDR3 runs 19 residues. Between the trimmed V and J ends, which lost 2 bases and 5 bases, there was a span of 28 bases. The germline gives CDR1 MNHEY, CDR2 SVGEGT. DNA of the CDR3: TGTGCCAGCAGTTACGGGCCCACATGGTCGACAAATACCCTGGACGAGCAGTACTTC. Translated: CASSYGPTWSTNTLDEQYF.

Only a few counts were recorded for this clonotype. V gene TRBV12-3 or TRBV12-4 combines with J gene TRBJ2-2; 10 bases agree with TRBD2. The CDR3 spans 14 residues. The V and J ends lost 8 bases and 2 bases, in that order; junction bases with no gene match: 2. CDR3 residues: CASELAGNTGELFF. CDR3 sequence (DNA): TGTGCCAGCGAACTAGCGGGAAACACCGGGGAGCTGTTTTTT.

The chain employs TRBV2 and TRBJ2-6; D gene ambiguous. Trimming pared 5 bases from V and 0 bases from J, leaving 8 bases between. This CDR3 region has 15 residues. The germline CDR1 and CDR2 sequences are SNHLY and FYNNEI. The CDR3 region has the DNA TGTGCCAGCAGTCCGAAATTCTCTGGGGCCAACGTCCTGACTTTC. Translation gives CASSPKFSGANVLTF.

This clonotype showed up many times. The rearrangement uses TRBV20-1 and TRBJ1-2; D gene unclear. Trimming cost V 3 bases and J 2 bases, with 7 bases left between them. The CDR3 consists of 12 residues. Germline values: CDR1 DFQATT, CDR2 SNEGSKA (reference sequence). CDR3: CSARATNYGYTF. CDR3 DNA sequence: TGCAGTGCTAGGGCCACGAACTATGGCTACACCTTC.

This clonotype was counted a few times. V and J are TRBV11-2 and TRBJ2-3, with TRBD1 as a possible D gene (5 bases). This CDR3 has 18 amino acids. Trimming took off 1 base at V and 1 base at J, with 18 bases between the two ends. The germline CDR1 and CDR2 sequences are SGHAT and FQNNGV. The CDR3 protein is CASSLVVSGLGRTDTQYF. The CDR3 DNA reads TGTGCCAGCAGCTTAGTGGTGTCGGGTCTGGGGCGCACAGATACGCAGTATTTT.

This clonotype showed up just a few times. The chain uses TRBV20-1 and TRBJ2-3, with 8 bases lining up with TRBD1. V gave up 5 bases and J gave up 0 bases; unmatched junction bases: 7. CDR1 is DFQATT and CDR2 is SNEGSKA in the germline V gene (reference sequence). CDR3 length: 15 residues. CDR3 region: CSAETGASSTDTQYF. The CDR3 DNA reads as TGCAGTGCTGAGACAGGGGCTTCTAGCACAGATACGCAGTATTTT.

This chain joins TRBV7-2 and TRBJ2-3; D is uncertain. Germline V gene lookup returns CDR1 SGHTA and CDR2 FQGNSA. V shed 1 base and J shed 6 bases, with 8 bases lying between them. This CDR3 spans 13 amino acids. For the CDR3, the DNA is TGTGCCAGCAGCTTAGTTAATGGGGATACGCAGTATTTT. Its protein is CASSLVNGDTQYF.

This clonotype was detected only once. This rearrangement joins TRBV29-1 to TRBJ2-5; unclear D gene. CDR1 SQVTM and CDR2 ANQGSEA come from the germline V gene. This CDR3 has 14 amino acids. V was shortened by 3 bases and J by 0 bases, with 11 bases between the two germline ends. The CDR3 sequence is CSVDKTRYQETQYF. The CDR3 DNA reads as TGCAGCGTTGATAAAACAAGGTACCAAGAGACCCAGTACTTC.

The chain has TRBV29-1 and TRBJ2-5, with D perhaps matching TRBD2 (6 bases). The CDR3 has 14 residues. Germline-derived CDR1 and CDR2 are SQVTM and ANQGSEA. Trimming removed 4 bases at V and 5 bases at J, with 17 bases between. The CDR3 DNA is TGCAGCGTTGGGGCGCCGGGGGTAGGGGAGACCCAGTACTTC. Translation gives CSVGAPGVGETQYF.

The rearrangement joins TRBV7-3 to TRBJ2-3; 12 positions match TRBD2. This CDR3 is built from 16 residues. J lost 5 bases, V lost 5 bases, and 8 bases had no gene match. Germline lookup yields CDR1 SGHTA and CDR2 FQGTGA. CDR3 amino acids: CASSPLGTSGLDTQYF. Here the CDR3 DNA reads TGTGCCAGCAGCCCGTTAGGGACTAGCGGGCTAGATACGCAGTATTTT.

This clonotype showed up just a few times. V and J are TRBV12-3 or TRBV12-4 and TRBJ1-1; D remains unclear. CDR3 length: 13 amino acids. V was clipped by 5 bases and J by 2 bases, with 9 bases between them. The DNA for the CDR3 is TGTGCCAGCAGTAATCAACTAAACACTGAAGCTTTCTTT. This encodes CASSNQLNTEAFF.

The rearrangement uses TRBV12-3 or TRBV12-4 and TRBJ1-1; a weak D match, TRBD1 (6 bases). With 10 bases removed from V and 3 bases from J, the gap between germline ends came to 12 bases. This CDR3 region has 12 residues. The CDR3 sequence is CATTDSYTEAFF. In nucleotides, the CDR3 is TGTGCCACCACGGACAGTTACACTGAAGCTTTCTTT.

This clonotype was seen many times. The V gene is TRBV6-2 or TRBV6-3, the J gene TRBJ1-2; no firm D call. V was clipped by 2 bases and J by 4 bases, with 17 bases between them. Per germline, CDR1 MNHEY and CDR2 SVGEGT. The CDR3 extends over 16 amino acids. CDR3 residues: CASSYGRSPISYGYTF. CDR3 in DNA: TGTGCCAGCAGTTACGGACGTTCGCCCATCTCCTATGGCTACACCTTC.